This T cell receptor (beta chain) came from a study of shared clonotypes between healthy human individuals. About the research overall: Each donor contributed plates that comprised three CD4 naive, three CD4 memory, two CD8 naive and one CD8 memory. Overall study findings and caveats: The study found lower generation probabilities in non-shared clonotypes than in those shared by all four donors.

Concerning this clone itself: Its antigen remains unknown.

Profiled with immunoSEQ multiplex PCR; TCRdb holds only in-frame clones, not every one. The top ten hold more than 0.35% of the sample, which has roughly 2.2 million clones, under 95% seen once. Trimming pared 1 base from V and 6 bases from J, leaving 10 bases between. Per germline, CDR1 KGHSH and CDR2 LQKENI. This CDR3 is built from 14 residues. Caucasian adults residing in Nashville, Tennessee made up all the donors. The chain employs TRBV18 and TRBJ1-5, with a possible D match to TRBD1 (6 bases). The source is a young man in good health. Some clones in this sample may be carry-over from other donors' samples. The sample comprised naive CD4+ T cells from PBMCs. Regarding subset: CD45RA+ positively selected. This CDR3 reads CASSPLGQPQPQHF. The CDR3 DNA reads TGTGCCAGCTCACCACTAGGACAGCCTCAGCCCCAGCATTTT.